One TCR beta chain is described in this entry. A few counts support this clonotype. The antigen it recognizes is unknown. Base quality data are lacking; no much larger clone is found one base away. This entry belongs to a study of T-cell memory formation after mild COVID-19 (dated by TCRdb to the early 2020s). As for the study more broadly: TCR sequence clusters from the two donors were found to be largely donor specific. Two young, previously healthy adult volunteers made up the cohort, one male and one female. In two donors, T-cell clones that expanded and contracted after mild COVID-19 were tracked by sequencing TCRalpha and TCRbeta repertoires over time.

The instrument given in TCRdb is Illumina NovaSeq 6000. Using 5'RACE with constant-segment primers, TCRalpha and TCRbeta cDNA libraries were constructed, with sample barcodes and unique molecular identifiers added in the process. RNA was extracted from every sample with Trizol reagent. Libraries were amplified in two PCR steps, with a second sample barcode and Illumina TruSeq adapters added in the second step. Sequencing of libraries was performed on an Illumina NovaSeq with 2 x 150 bp paired-end reads. The source study handled its data this way. Demultiplexing of reads and collapsing into UMI-guided consensus sequences were performed with migec v1.2.7. Using mixcr v2.1.11, the UMI consensuses were aligned to TRA and TRB V and J templates and assembled into clonotypes. Expanded or contracted clonotypes were those called significant by both edgeR and NoisET, with noise models trained on biological replicates. For edgeR calls, a false discovery rate-adjusted p below 0.01 and a log2 fold-change threshold of 1 were applied. As an exploratory analysis of dynamics, max-normalized trajectories of the 1000 most abundant clonotypes were examined by PCA with hierarchical clustering. The CD4 or CD8 phenotype of responding clones was assigned using the separately sequenced CD4+ and CD8+ repertoires. The public reads were quality trimmed at Q25 with fastp and then assembled into clones with MiXCR by TCRdb, keeping productive beta chains. CDR3 protein duplicates are merged, each entry listing the most common genes and DNA. The V and J calls and clone size are TCRdb's, not the authors'. Counted in this sample were under 200,000 distinct CDR3 sequences; around a tenth of them appeared once. Of the sample, 3.8% is held by the ten largest clones.

PBMCs were isolated by Ficoll-Paque density gradient centrifugation. The research as a whole found: The study included only a couple of mild cases, and larger cohorts that include severe cases with pre-infection samples were judged to be necessary. Balanced CD4/CD8 phenotypes were observed for clones contracting from day 15 to 85, whereas a bias towards CD4+ was observed for a second wave of clones expanding from day 15 to 37. Contracting CD4+ clones were located mainly in the CM and EM memory subsets, whereas CD8+ clones were found to be enriched in EMRA. Whether the second-wave clones peaking on day 37 were SARS-CoV-2 specific was not confirmed. Some responding clones were found in pre-infection memory, which suggests that pre-existing cross-reactive memory T cells took part in the SARS-CoV-2 response.

The source is a man aged 18 to 29 who had mild COVID-19 (a few samples of this study predate the infection). The sample titles of this study are shuffled in the database, so cell type and time point are left out; the donor was told from shared clones. Sequenced material: PBMCs or a T cell subset sorted from them (not recorded which).

The CDR3 reads as follows: CASSVEVRSTDTQYF. The DNA sequence is TGTGCCAGCAGCGTAGAGGTGAGGAGCACAGATACGCAGTATTTT. The chain joins TRBV9 to TRBJ2-3; the D gene cannot be resolved reliably. Inclusive of the bounding cysteine and phenylalanine, the CDR3 is 15 residues long. Solely the CDR3 DNA is kept, with 45 bases framed from the first base. A distance of 8 bases separates the germline ends of V and J, which lose 0 bases and 0 bases respectively. From a lookup of the germline V gene, CDR1 and CDR2 are SGDLS and YYNGEE.